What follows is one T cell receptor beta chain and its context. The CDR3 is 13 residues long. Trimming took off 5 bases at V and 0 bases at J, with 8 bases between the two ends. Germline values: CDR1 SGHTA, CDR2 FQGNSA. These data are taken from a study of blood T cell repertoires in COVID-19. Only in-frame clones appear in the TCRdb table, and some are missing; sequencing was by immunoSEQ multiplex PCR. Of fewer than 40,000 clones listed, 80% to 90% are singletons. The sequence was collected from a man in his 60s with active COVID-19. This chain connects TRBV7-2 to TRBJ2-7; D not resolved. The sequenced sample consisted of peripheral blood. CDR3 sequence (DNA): TGTGCCAGCAGCCACGAGAACTCCTACGAGCAGTACTTC. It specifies CASSHENSYEQYF.